These T cell receptor beta chains were read from a single sample in a study of blood T cell repertoires in COVID-19. Only in-frame clones appear in the TCRdb table, and some are missing; sequencing was by immunoSEQ multiplex PCR. The table has about 210,000 clones, about 89% seen once. The sample was peripheral blood. Every receptor here comes from a woman in her 40s with acute or convalescent COVID-19. Both conserved end residues are part of each CDR3. The D gene is left open where the match is weak. Some rows mark clone size as missing; the rest say once, few, many or name a class of expanded clone.

v_gene	abundance	d_gene	j_gene	CDR3aa	CDR3nt
TRBV12-3/TRBV12-4	NA	TRBD1	TRBJ1-2	CASSQGQGGGYTF	TGTGCCAGCAGCCAGGGACAGGGGGGCGGCTACACCTTC
TRBV5-8	once	TRBD1	TRBJ1-4	CASSSPDRVVNEKLFF	TGTGCCAGCAGCTCCCCGGACAGGGTGGTTAATGAAAAACTGTTTTTT
TRBV7-6	NA	TRBD2	TRBJ2-2	CASSLGGGNTGELFF	TGTGCCAGCAGCTTGGGCGGGGGAAACACCGGGGAGCTGTTTTTT
TRBV11-3	NA	NA	TRBJ1-6	CASSLGTANSPLHF	TGTGCCAGCAGCTTAGGGACAGCTAATTCACCCCTCCACTTT
TRBV19	once	NA	TRBJ1-2	CASSSAGSGYGYTF	TGTGCCAGTAGTAGTGCGGGGTCAGGATATGGCTACACCTTC
TRBV7-9	once	NA	TRBJ1-2	CASSSSEGYTF	TGTGCCAGCAGCTCAAGTGAGGGCTACACCTTC
TRBV9	NA	NA	TRBJ1-1	CASSVGRLRNTEAFF	TGTGCCAGCAGCGTAGGTAGACTGAGGAACACTGAAGCTTTCTTT
TRBV19	NA	NA	TRBJ1-3	CASGVRDGNTIYF	TGTGCCAGTGGGGTGAGGGATGGAAACACCATATATTTT
TRBV15	NA	NA	TRBJ1-5	CATSSYSLSSNQPQHF	TGTGCCACCAGCAGTTACAGCCTCTCTAGCAATCAGCCCCAGCATTTT
TRBV6-5	NA	NA	TRBJ1-1	CASSLSYRERNTEAFF	TGTGCCAGCAGTTTATCCTACAGGGAAAGAAACACTGAAGCTTTCTTT
TRBV5-1	NA	TRBD1	TRBJ2-5	CASSSGQGGFQETQYF	TGCGCCAGCAGCTCCGGACAGGGGGGTTTCCAAGAGACCCAGTACTTC
TRBV4-1	NA	NA	TRBJ1-5	CASSQDHDAPINQPQHF	TGCGCCAGCAGCCAAGACCACGATGCACCTATTAATCAGCCCCAGCATTTT
TRBV2	NA	NA	TRBJ1-1	CASRWEPNTEAFF	TGTGCCAGCAGATGGGAGCCGAACACTGAAGCTTTCTTT
TRBV11-2	NA	NA	TRBJ1-1	CASLGWGPEAFF	TGTGCCAGTCTGGGGTGGGGGCCTGAAGCTTTCTTT
TRBV9	NA	TRBD2	TRBJ2-5	CASSWRGAGGGETQYF	TGTGCCAGCAGTTGGAGGGGAGCGGGGGGCGGAGAGACCCAGTACTTC
TRBV7-8	NA	TRBD2	TRBJ2-1	CASSLEAGGPFTNEQFF	TGTGCCAGCAGCTTAGAGGCGGGGGGGCCTTTTACGAATGAGCAGTTCTTC
TRBV10-3	NA	TRBD1	TRBJ1-1	CAISESGQGLNTEAFF	TGTGCCATCAGTGAGTCGGGACAGGGTTTGAACACTGAAGCTTTCTTT
TRBV11-2	NA	TRBD1	TRBJ1-1	CASRRPGQSNTEAFF	TGTGCCAGCAGACGACCGGGACAGTCGAACACTGAAGCTTTCTTT
TRBV12-3/TRBV12-4	once	NA	TRBJ1-2	CASSEWGDGGYTF	TGTGCCAGCAGTGAGTGGGGGGACGGGGGCTACACCTTC
TRBV6-6	NA	NA	TRBJ1-2	CASNGRGANYGYTF	TGTGCCAGCAACGGACGGGGGGCTAACTATGGCTACACCTTC
TRBV11-3	NA	TRBD1	TRBJ2-1	CASRATGTGKVNEQFF	TGTGCCAGCAGGGCTACCGGGACAGGGAAGGTAAATGAGCAGTTCTTC
TRBV4-1	NA	NA	TRBJ2-3	CASSQEWDAGQSTDTQYF	TGCGCCAGCAGCCAAGAATGGGACGCGGGACAGAGCACAGATACGCAGTATTTT
TRBV3-1/TRBV3-2	NA	TRBD1	TRBJ1-4	CASSQQTGVGEKLFF	TGTGCCAGCAGCCAACAGACAGGGGTCGGCGAAAAACTGTTTTTT
TRBV15	once	NA	TRBJ1-6	CATSPPGYNSPLHF	TGTGCCACCAGCCCCCCGGGTTATAATTCACCCCTCCACTTT
TRBV5-1	NA	TRBD1	TRBJ1-2	CASSTRDSYGYTF	TGCGCCAGCAGCACCCGGGACAGCTATGGCTACACCTTC
TRBV4-1	NA	NA	TRBJ2-4	CASSQDYSLAKNIQYF	TGCGCCAGCAGCCAAGATTACTCATTAGCCAAAAACATTCAATACTTC
TRBV7-6	NA	NA	TRBJ2-5	CASSPLRGPGETQYF	TGTGCCAGCAGCCCGCTGCGGGGGCCGGGGGAGACCCAGTACTTC